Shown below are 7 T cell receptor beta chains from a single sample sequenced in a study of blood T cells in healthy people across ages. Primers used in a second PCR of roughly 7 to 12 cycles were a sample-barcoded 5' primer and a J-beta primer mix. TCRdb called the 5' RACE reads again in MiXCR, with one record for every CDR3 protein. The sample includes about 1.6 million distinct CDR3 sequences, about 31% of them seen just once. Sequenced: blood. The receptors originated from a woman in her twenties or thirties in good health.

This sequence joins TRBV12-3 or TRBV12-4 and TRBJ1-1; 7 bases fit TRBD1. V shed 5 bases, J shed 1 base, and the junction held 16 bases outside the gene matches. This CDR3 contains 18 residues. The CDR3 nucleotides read TGTGCCAGCAGTCTCCCAGGGGGGGACAAATTGGAGAACACTGAAGCTTTCTTT. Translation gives CASSLPGGDKLENTEAFF.

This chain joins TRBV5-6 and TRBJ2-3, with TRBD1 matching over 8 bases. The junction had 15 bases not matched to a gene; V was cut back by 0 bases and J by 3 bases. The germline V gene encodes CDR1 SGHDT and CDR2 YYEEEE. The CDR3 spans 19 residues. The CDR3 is CASSLAKRQGRVVTDTQYF. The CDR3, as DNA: TGTGCCAGCAGCTTGGCCAAACGACAGGGGCGCGTGGTAACAGATACGCAGTATTTT.

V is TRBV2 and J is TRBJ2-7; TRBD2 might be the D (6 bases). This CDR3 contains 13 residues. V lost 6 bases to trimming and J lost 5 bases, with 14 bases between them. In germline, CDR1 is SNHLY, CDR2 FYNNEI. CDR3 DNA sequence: TGTGCCAGCAGGCGGGACTTTTCCCACGAGCAGTACTTC. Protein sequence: CASRRDFSHEQYF.

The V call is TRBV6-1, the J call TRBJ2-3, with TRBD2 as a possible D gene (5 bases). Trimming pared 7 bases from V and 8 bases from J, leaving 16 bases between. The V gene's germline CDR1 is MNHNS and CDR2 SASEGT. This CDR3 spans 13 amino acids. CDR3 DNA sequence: TGTGCCAGCATCCTCGACTACCCCAGTACGCAGTATTTT. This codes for CASILDYPSTQYF.

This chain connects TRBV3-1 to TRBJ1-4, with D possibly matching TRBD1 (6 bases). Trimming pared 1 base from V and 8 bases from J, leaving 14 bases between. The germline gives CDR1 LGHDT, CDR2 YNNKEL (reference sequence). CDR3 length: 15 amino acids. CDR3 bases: TGTGCCAGCAGCCAAGTCAATACAGGGAGGGAAAAACTGTTTTTT. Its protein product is CASSQVNTGREKLFF.

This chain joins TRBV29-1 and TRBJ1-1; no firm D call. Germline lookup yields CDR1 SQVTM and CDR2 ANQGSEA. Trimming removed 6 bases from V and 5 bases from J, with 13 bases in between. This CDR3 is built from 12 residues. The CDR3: CSVAHQWTEAFF. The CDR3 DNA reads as TGCAGCGTCGCACACCAGTGGACTGAAGCTTTCTTT. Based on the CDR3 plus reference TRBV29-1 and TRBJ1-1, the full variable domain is SAVISQKPSRDICQRGTSLTIQCQVDSQVTMMFWYRQQPGQSLTLIATANQGSEATYESGFVIDKFPISRPNLTFSTLTVSNMSPEDSSIYLCSVAHQWTEAFFGQGTRLTVV.

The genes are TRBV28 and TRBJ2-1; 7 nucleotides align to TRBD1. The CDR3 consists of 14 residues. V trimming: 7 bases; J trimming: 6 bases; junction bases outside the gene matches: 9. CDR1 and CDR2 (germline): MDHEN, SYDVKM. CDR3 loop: CASTQGRGSNEQFF. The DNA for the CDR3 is TGTGCCAGCACCCAAGGCAGGGGGAGCAATGAGCAGTTCTTC.